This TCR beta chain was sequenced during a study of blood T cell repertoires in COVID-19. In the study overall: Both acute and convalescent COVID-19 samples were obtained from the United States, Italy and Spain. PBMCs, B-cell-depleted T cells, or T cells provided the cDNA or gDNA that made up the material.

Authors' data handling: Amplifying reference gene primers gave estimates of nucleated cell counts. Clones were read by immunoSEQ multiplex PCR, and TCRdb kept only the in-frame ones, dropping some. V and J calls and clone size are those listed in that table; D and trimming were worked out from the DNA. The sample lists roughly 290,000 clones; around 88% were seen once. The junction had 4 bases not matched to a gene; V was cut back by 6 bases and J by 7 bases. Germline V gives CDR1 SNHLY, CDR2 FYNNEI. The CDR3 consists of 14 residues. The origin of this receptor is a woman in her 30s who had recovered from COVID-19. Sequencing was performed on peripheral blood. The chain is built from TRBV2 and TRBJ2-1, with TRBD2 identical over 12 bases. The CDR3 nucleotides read TGTGCCAGCAGGTGGACTAGCGGGAAAAATGAGCAGTTCTTC. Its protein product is CASRWTSGKNEQFF.